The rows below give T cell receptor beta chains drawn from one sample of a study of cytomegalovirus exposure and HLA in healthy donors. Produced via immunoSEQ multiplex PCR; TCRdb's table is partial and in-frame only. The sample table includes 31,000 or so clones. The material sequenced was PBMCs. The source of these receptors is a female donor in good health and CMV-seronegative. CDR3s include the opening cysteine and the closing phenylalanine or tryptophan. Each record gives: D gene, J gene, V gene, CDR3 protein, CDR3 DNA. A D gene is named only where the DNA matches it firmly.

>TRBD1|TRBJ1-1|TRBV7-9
CASSVTGVDTEAFF
TGTGCCAGCAGCGTGACAGGGGTGGACACTGAAGCTTTCTTT
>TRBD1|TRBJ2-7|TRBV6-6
CASSNEQGTYEQYF
TGTGCCAGCAGTAACGAACAGGGGACCTACGAGCAGTACTTC
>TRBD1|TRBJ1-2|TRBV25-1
CASSRAGTGRYGYTF
TGTGCCAGCAGTCGGGCCGGGACAGGGCGTTATGGCTACACCTTC
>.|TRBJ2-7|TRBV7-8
CASSSRRLRSYEQYF
TGTGCCAGCAGCTCAAGGAGGTTGAGGTCCTACGAGCAGTACTTC
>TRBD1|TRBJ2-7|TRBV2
CARGQGPYEQYF
TGTGCCAGGGGACAGGGGCCGTACGAGCAGTACTTC
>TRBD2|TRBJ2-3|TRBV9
CASSVAASGGAADTQYF
TGTGCCAGCAGCGTAGCAGCTAGCGGGGGGGCGGCAGATACGCAGTATTTT
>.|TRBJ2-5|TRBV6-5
CASSYSGRNKETQYF
TGTGCCAGCAGTTACTCGGGCAGGAATAAAGAGACCCAGTACTTC
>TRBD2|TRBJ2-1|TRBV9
CASSLSGVNEQFF
TGTGCCAGCTCCCTGAGCGGGGTCAATGAGCAGTTCTTC
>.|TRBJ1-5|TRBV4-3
CASSQDLNQPQHF
TGCGCCAGCAGCCAAGACCTAAATCAGCCCCAGCATTTT
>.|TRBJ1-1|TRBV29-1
CSAGWGETEAFF
TGCAGCGCCGGTTGGGGGGAAACCGAAGCTTTCTTT
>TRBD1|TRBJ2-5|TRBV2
CASRPDRVETQYF
TGTGCCAGCAGACCGGACAGGGTGGAGACCCAGTACTTC
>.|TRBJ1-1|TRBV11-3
CASSLVRDTEAFF
TGTGCCAGCAGCTTAGTTCGGGACACTGAAGCTTTCTTT
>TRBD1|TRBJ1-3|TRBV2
CASSDEGWTGRRNTIYF
TGTGCCAGCAGTGATGAGGGTTGGACAGGGAGAAGAAACACCATATATTTT
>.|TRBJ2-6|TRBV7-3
CASSAHLQGAEVLTF
TGTGCCAGCAGCGCCCATCTACAGGGAGCAGAGGTCCTGACTTTC
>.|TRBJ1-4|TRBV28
CASSLWQAGTPEKLFF
TGTGCCAGCAGTTTATGGCAGGCGGGCACTCCGGAAAAACTGTTTTTT
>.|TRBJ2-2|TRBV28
CPDTILNTGELFF
TGTCCTGACACGATCTTGAACACCGGGGAGCTGTTTTTT
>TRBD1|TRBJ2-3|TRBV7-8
CASSLDGTGGTDTQYF
TGTGCCAGCAGCTTAGATGGGACAGGGGGCACAGATACGCAGTATTTT
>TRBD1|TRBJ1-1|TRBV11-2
CASSLVQGANPGGAFF
TGTGCCAGCAGCTTAGTCCAGGGGGCTAATCCCGGTGGAGCTTTCTTT
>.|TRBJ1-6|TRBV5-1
CASSLIGDNSPLHF
TGCGCCAGCAGCTTGATCGGGGATAATTCACCCCTCCACTTT
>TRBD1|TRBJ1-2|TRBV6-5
CASSSDRGLNYGYTF
TGTGCCAGCAGTTCGGACAGGGGGCTTAACTATGGCTACACCTTC
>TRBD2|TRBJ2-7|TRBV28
CASSLRLADEQYF
TGTGCCAGCAGTTTGAGGCTAGCGGACGAGCAGTACTTC
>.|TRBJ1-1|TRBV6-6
CASSYQKADTEAFF
TGTGCCAGCAGTTACCAGAAAGCGGACACTGAAGCTTTCTTT
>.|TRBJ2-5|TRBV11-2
CASSTGSLSGTQYF
TGTGCCAGCAGCACCGGGTCCCTTTCGGGGACCCAGTACTTC
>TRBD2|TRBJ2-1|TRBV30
CAWKRRSGELEFF
TGTGCCTGGAAACGGCGAAGCGGGGAACTCGAGTTCTTC
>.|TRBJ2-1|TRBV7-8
CASSLPGDEQFF
TGTGCCAGCAGCTTACCCGGAGATGAGCAGTTCTTC
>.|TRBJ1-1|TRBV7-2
CASSLSSNTEAFF
TGTGCCAGCAGCTTGTCCTCCAACACTGAAGCTTTCTTT
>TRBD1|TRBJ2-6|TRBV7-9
CASSSLTGQGASGANVLTF
TGTGCCAGCAGCTCCCTTACGGGACAGGGGGCATCTGGGGCCAACGTCCTGACTTTC
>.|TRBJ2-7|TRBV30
CALVVRYEQYF
TGTGCTTTGGTTGTTCGCTACGAGCAGTACTTC
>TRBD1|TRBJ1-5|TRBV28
CASSLGNRGHQPQHF
TGTGCCAGCAGTTTAGGGAACAGGGGGCATCAGCCCCAGCATTTT
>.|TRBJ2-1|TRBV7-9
CASSLDGSSYNEQFF
TGTGCCAGCAGCTTAGACGGTAGCTCCTACAATGAGCAGTTCTTC
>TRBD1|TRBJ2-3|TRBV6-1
CASCRDRGTDTQYF
TGTGCCAGCTGCCGGGACAGGGGCACAGATACGCAGTATTTT
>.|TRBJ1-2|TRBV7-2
CASSLDSSPYGYTF
TGTGCCAGCAGCTTAGACAGCTCCCCCTATGGCTACACCTTC
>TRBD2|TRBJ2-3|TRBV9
CASSVARTSGGRADTQYF
TGTGCCAGCAGCGTAGCTAGGACTAGCGGGGGGAGGGCAGATACGCAGTATTTT
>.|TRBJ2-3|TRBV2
CASSARLALDTQYF
TGTGCCAGCAGTGCTCGCCTAGCGCTGGATACGCAGTATTTT
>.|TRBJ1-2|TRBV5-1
CASRNTGFFYGYTF
TGCGCCAGCAGGAATACAGGGTTCTTCTATGGCTACACCTTC
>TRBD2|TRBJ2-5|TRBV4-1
CASSQVASGGSQETQYF
TGCGCCAGCAGCCAAGTCGCTAGCGGGGGGTCTCAAGAGACCCAGTACTTC
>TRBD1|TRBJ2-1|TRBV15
CATSRDRDSQFF
TGTGCCACCAGCAGAGATCGGGACAGCCAGTTCTTC
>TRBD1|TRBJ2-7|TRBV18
CASSSTGVDEQYF
TGTGCCAGCTCGTCGACAGGGGTGGACGAGCAGTACTTC
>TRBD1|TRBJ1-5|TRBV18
CASSPGTGLDQPQHF
TGTGCCAGCTCACCAGGGACAGGGCTCGATCAGCCCCAGCATTTT
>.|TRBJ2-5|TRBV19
CASSVQDQETQYF
TGTGCCAGTAGTGTACAGGATCAAGAGACCCAGTACTTC
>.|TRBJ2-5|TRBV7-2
CASSLVVGGRQETQYF
TGTGCCAGCAGCTTAGTGGTGGGGGGACGCCAAGAGACCCAGTACTTC
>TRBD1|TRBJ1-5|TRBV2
CASVRDRDQPQHF
TGTGCCAGTGTTCGGGACAGGGATCAGCCCCAGCATTTT
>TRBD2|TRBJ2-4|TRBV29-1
CSATWGGILAKNIQYF
TGCAGCGCCACCTGGGGAGGGATACTAGCCAAAAACATTCAGTACTTC
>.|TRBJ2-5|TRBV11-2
CASSRGGGLQETQYF
TGTGCCAGCAGCCGAGGGGGGGGGCTCCAAGAGACCCAGTACTTC
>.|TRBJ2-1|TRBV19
CASSITGPYNEQFF
TGTGCCAGTAGTATAACAGGACCCTACAATGAGCAGTTCTTC
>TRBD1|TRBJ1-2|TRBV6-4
CASSATGGADGYTF
TGTGCCAGCAGTGCCACAGGGGGCGCGGATGGCTACACCTTC
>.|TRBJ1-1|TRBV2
CASRAGPMNTEAFF
TGTGCCAGCCGGGCAGGGCCGATGAACACTGAAGCTTTCTTT
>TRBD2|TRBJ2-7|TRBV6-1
CASSELAGGTYEQYF
TGTGCCAGCAGTGAACTGGCGGGGGGGACCTACGAGCAGTACTTC
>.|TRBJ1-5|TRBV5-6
CASSFWTASNQPQHF
TGTGCCAGCAGCTTTTGGACAGCTAGCAATCAGCCCCAGCATTTT
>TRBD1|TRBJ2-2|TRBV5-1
CASRERPGGSIGELFF
TGCGCCAGCAGAGAGCGGCCAGGGGGCAGTATCGGGGAGCTGTTTTTT
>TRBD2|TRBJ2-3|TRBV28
CASGSPREGSTDTQYF
TGTGCCAGTGGTTCGCCACGGGAGGGTAGCACAGATACGCAGTATTTT
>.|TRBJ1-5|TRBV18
CASSRAGQHQPQHF
TGTGCCAGCTCTCGGGCAGGGCAGCATCAGCCCCAGCATTTT
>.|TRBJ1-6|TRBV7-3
CASSLSREDNSPLHF
TGTGCCAGCAGCTTAAGTCGGGAAGATAATTCACCCCTCCACTTT
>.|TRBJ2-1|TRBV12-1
CASSFGSSRPLAGGPGEQFF
TGTGCCAGCAGCTTCGGATCCTCTAGGCCCCTAGCGGGGGGGCCGGGTGAGCAGTTCTTC
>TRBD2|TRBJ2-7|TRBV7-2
CASSYSTSGGQTSW
TGTGCCAGCAGCTATTCGACTAGCGGGGGGCAAACATCGTGG
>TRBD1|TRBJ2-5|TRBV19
CASTGQGRETQYF
TGTGCCAGCACGGGACAGGGGAGGGAGACCCAGTACTTC
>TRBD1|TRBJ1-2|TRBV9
CASSISLGTVYGYTF
TGTGCCAGCAGCATCTCGTTAGGGACAGTCTATGGCTACACCTTC
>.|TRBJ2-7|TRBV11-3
CASSQAGRSTYEQYF
TGTGCCAGCAGCCAAGCGGGCAGGTCCACCTACGAGCAGTACTTC
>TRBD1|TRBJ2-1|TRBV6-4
CASSPRTTGGEQFF
TGTGCCAGCAGTCCCCGAACGACAGGGGGTGAGCAGTTCTTC
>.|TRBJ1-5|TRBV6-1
CASSQEGSNQPQHF
TGTGCCAGCAGTCAGGAGGGGAGCAATCAGCCCCAGCATTTT